The 10 T cell receptor beta chains presented below share a single source sample, sequenced in a study of blood T cell repertoires in COVID-19. Sequenced by immunoSEQ multiplex PCR; TCRdb stores in-frame clones only, minus some. Of under 250,000 clones in the sample, just under 90% were seen once. Sequencing used PBMCs or T cells enriched from blood (not recorded which). All receptors come from a woman aged 30 to 39 with acute COVID-19.

The CDR3 DNA reads TGTGCCAGTAGACTACAGGGCCGGAACACTGAAGCTTTCTTT. Translating it yields CASRLQGRNTEAFF. J is TRBJ1-1 and V is TRBV19; a possible D gene is TRBD1 (6 bases). V shed 6 bases and J shed 1 base, with 12 bases lying between them. The CDR3 covers 14 residues. Per germline, CDR1 LNHDA and CDR2 SQIVND (reference sequence).

The V call is TRBV7-6, the J call TRBJ2-7, with 7 bases lining up with TRBD1. Germline assignment: CDR1 SGHVS and CDR2 FNYEAQ. CDR3 length: 17 residues. V lost 5 bases and J lost 3; bases outside the gene matches: 16. The CDR3 DNA sequence: TGTGCCAGCAGCGGAATCATCGAGGGGGCCTCCCGCTACGAGCAGTACTTC. Translating it yields CASSGIIEGASRYEQYF.

The rearrangement joins TRBV18 to TRBJ1-2; D may be TRBD1 (5 bases). The CDR3 is 15 amino acids. V lost 0 bases to trimming and J lost 3 bases, with 11 bases between them. Germline V gene data show CDR1 as KGHSH and CDR2 as LQKENI. CDR3 in DNA: TGTGCCAGCTCACCACCGCTTCCGGGGGACTATGGCTACACCTTC. Translated, it gives CASSPPLPGDYGYTF.

The chain carries TRBV5-1 and TRBJ1-4; 9 bases align to TRBD1. The CDR3 extends over 16 amino acids. The germline gives CDR1 SGHRS, CDR2 YFSETQ. With V trimmed by 4 bases and J by 5 bases, 9 bases remained unmatched. The CDR3, as DNA: TGCGCCAGCAGCCCCCGACAGGGGGTTGGGAATGAAAAACTGTTTTTT. This encodes CASSPRQGVGNEKLFF.

This clone was observed a few times. The chain has TRBV6-4 and TRBJ1-2; D not resolved. This CDR3 has 13 residues. V lost 3 bases to trimming and J lost 8 bases, with 13 bases between them. Germline CDR1 is MRHNA and CDR2 is SNTAGT. CDR3: CASSEKGGTGYTF. As DNA, the CDR3 is TGTGCCAGCAGTGAGAAAGGAGGAACCGGCTACACCTTC.

V is TRBV18 and J is TRBJ2-1, with D maybe TRBD2 (6 bases). Trimming removed 4 bases at V and 4 bases at J, with 14 bases between. The V gene's germline CDR1 is KGHSH and CDR2 LQKENI. The CDR3 is made up of 15 amino acids. CDR3 nucleotide sequence: TGTGCCAGCTCACGAGTCACGGGGGTTTACAATGAGCAGTTCTTC. Translating it yields CASSRVTGVYNEQFF.

The chain links TRBV19 to TRBJ2-1, with 7 bases that match TRBD2. After removal of 6 bases from V and 6 bases from J, the junction contained 5 bases not matched to a gene. There are 13 residues in the CDR3. Per germline, CDR1 LNHDA and CDR2 SQIVND (reference sequence). The CDR3 here is CASSMTSINEQFF. The CDR3 bases are TGTGCCAGTAGCATGACTAGCATCAATGAGCAGTTCTTC.

The chain has TRBV27 and TRBJ2-7, with a tentative D call TRBD1 (7 bases). The CDR3 has 18 residues. Germline V gene sequence: CDR1 MNHEY, CDR2 SMNVEV (reference sequence). The V end was cut by 5 bases, the J end by 3 bases, with 26 bases between. CDR3 sequence reads: CASSRLRGGVADNYEQYF. The CDR3 nucleotides read TGTGCCAGCAGTCGCCTGAGAGGGGGCGTAGCGGATAACTACGAGCAGTACTTC.

The CDR3 here is CAWTGAPTGQTQYF. Here the CDR3 DNA reads TGTGCCTGGACAGGGGCACCAACGGGGCAGACCCAGTACTTC. The chain links TRBV30 to TRBJ2-5; perhaps TRBD1 as D (6 bases). Germline-derived CDR1 and CDR2 are GTSNPN and SVGIG (reference sequence). V dropped 4 bases and J dropped 6 bases, with 18 bases sitting between them. The CDR3 loop spans 14 amino acids.

The V gene is TRBV13, the J gene TRBJ2-7; weak D call: TRBD2 (6 bases). The CDR3 is 14 amino acids. Trimming stripped 0 bases from V and 3 bases from J, with 9 bases between. CDR1 and CDR2 (germline): PRHDT, FYEKMQ (reference sequence). CDR3 in DNA: TGTGCCAGCAGCTTAGGTCGGCGGGGCTACGAGCAGTACTTC. Translation: CASSLGRRGYEQYF.